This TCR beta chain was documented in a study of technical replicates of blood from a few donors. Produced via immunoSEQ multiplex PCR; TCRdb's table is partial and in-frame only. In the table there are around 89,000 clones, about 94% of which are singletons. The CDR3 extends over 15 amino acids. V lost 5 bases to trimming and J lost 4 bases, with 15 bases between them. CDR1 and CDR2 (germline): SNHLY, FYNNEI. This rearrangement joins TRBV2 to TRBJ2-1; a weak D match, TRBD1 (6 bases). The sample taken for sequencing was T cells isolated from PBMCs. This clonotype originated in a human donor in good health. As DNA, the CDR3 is TGTGCCAGCAGTATAACAGGGTCCAGATACAATGAGCAGTTCTTC. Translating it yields CASSITGSRYNEQFF.